This TCR beta chain was found in a study of regulatory T cells in long-lasting Graves disease. This sample's time point: persistent/refractory GD, antithyroid drugs over 5 years with positive TRAb. PBMC RNA served as the TCR library source. Concerning this clonotype itself: Its target is unknown.

Germline assignment: CDR1 GTSNPN and CDR2 SVGIG (reference sequence). The germline V and J ends were trimmed by 1 base and 2 bases, with 5 bases remaining between them. This CDR3 is built from 12 residues. HTBI primers from iRepertoire and Arm-PCR of CDR3 regions yielded the TCR beta libraries. Original methodology: Across the samples, identification revealed fewer than 75 TRBV and 11 to 15 TRBJ segments. TCRdb independently ran MiXCR on the multiplex PCR reads; one entry per CDR3 protein. These V and J calls are TCRdb output, not the study's own analysis. There are 600,000 to 800,000 distinct CDR3 sequences in the sample; 25% to 30% occur only once, and roughly 41% lies in the top ten. Study outcomes and limitations: Newly diagnosed patients had higher TCR diversity than persistent Graves' patients did.

The chain couples TRBV30 to TRBJ1-2; D is ambiguous. This TCR was recovered from a female donor with Graves disease. The material was peripheral blood mononuclear cells (PBMCs), obtained when the disease was refractory, from a patient treated with antithyroid drugs. The CDR3 DNA reads as TGTGCCTGGAGTGGGGCGAACTATGGCTACACCTTC. Encoded protein: CAWSGANYGYTF.